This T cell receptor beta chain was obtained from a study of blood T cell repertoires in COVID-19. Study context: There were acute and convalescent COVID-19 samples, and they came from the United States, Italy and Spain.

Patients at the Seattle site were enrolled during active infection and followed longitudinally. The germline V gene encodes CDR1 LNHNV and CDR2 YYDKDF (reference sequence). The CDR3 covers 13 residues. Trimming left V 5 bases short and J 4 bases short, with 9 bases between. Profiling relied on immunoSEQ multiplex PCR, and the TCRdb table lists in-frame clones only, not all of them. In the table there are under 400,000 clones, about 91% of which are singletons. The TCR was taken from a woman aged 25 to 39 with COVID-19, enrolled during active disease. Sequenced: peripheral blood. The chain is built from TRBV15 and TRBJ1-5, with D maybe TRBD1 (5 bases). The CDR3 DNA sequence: TGTGCCACCAGCCGCAGGGTTAATCAGCCCCAGCATTTT. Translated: CATSRRVNQPQHF.